This T cell receptor (beta chain) was identified in a study of Ad26.COV2.S vaccination and SARS-CoV-2 variants. This sample's treatment: about 20 received Ad26.COV2.S at low or high dose, single or two shots; roughly 5 received placebo; per-sample allocation not given. Sampling happened 63 days after the first vaccine or placebo injection. Trimming took off 4 bases at V and 5 bases at J, with 9 bases between the two ends. The CDR3 is 13 residues long. Germline CDR1 and CDR2: ENHRY and SYGVKD. TCRdb's copy holds only in-frame clones and misses some; the assay was immunoSEQ multiplex PCR. In the table there are about 280,000 clones, over 75% of which are singletons.

Sequencing was performed on peripheral blood, taken in a trial of Ad26.COV2.S vaccine versus placebo. The rearrangement links TRBV10-3 to TRBJ2-1; no clear D. This TCR was recovered from a person between 18 and 59 years old who received the Ad26.COV2.S COVID-19 vaccine or a placebo. This CDR3 reads CAISVRLDNEQFF. The CDR3 DNA reads TGTGCCATCAGTGTTCGACTTGACAATGAGCAGTTCTTC.